These 22 T cell receptor beta chains share one sample of origin, sequenced in a study of blood T cell repertoires in COVID-19. Libraries were prepared by immunoSEQ multiplex PCR; TCRdb keeps only in-frame clonotypes and omits some of them. Of roughly 240,000 clones listed, approximately 84% are singletons. Source material: peripheral blood. The receptors derive from a woman older than 75 with acute or convalescent COVID-19.

A single count supports this clone. The chain recombines TRBV2 with TRBJ2-7, with 9 bases identical to TRBD2. The CDR3 runs to 14 residues. Germline V gene sequence: CDR1 SNHLY, CDR2 FYNNEI. Losses at the gene ends were 6 bases for V and 3 bases for J; bases not matched to a gene: 6. The CDR3 sequence is CASRATSGLYEQYF. In DNA form, the CDR3 reads TGTGCCAGCAGGGCGACTAGCGGTCTCTACGAGCAGTACTTC.

Turning to this clone: Other DNA sequences in this sample translate to the same CDR3. The chain has TRBV5-4 and TRBJ2-2, with D possibly matching TRBD2 (6 bases). V gave up 0 bases and J gave up 1 base, with 10 bases separating them. The V gene's germline CDR1 is SGHNT and CDR2 YYREEE (reference sequence). The CDR3 length is 16 residues. The CDR3 region has the DNA TGTGCCAGCAGCTTGGCAAGGCGGGGGAACACCGGGGAGCTGTTTTTT. Its translation is CASSLARRGNTGELFF.

This chain uses TRBV6-5 with TRBJ1-1; possibly TRBD1 for D (6 bases). V was clipped by 5 bases and J by 1 base, with 8 bases between them. There are 13 residues in the CDR3. Germline CDR1 MNHEY, CDR2 SVGAGI. The CDR3 is CASSRGQNTEAFF. The CDR3 nucleotides read TGTGCCAGCAGTAGGGGACAGAACACTGAAGCTTTCTTT.

The rearrangement joins TRBV5-1 to TRBJ1-1, with 10 positions matching TRBD1. This CDR3 is built from 14 residues. Trimming at V came to 7 bases and at J to 8 bases, leaving 11 bases not matched to a gene. CDR1 is SGHRS and CDR2 is YFSETQ in the germline V gene. The DNA for the CDR3 is TGCGCCAGCCAACCGGGACAGGGGTTTGAAGAAGCTTTCTTT. Its translation: CASQPGQGFEEAFF.

The rearrangement joins TRBV25-1 to TRBJ1-4, with TRBD1 matching over 9 bases. Germline CDR1 reads MGHDK; CDR2 reads SYGVNS. The CDR3 loop spans 15 amino acids. Trimming cost V 4 bases and J 8 bases; bases outside gene matches: 8. The CDR3 region has the DNA TGTGCCAGCAGTGGGCCGGGACAGGGAGCGGAAAAACTGTTTTTT. Residues: CASSGPGQGAEKLFF.

The J gene is TRBJ1-1, the V gene TRBV30, with no clear D. With 0 bases removed from V and 0 bases from J, the gap between germline ends came to 11 bases. The CDR3 length is 15 residues. Germline V gene sequence: CDR1 GTSNPN, CDR2 SVGIG (reference sequence). This CDR3 reads CAWSVWASLNTEAFF. The CDR3 DNA sequence: TGTGCCTGGAGTGTCTGGGCCAGTCTGAACACTGAAGCTTTCTTT. The entire variable domain, with the rest obtained from reference TRBV30 and TRBJ1-1, is as follows: SQTIHQWPATLVQPVGSPLSLECTVEGTSNPNLYWYRQAAGRGLQLLFYSVGIGQISSEVPQNLSASRPQDRQFILSSKKLLLSDSGFYLCAWSVWASLNTEAFFGQGTRLTVV.

This clone has just one count. The chain links TRBV7-9 to TRBJ1-1, with a possible D match to TRBD1 (5 bases). The CDR3 has 15 amino acids. Germline-derived CDR1 and CDR2 are SEHNR and FQNEAQ (reference sequence). V lost 3 bases and J lost 1, with 12 bases in between. The CDR3 here is CASSLLRVGNTEAFF. CDR3 sequence (DNA): TGTGCCAGCAGCTTGCTCAGGGTGGGGAACACTGAAGCTTTCTTT.

V is TRBV6-5 and J is TRBJ2-1; D gene uncertain. Trimming took 5 bases from V and 0 from J, leaving 8 bases between them. Germline-derived CDR1 and CDR2 are MNHEY and SVGAGI. The CDR3 totals 14 residues. The CDR3, as DNA: TGTGCCAGCAGTATACAGAGCTCCTACAATGAGCAGTTCTTC. Its protein product is CASSIQSSYNEQFF.

J is TRBJ1-2 and V is TRBV5-5, with D possibly matching TRBD1 (6 bases). V lost 3 bases to trimming and J lost 4 bases, with 16 bases between them. The length of the CDR3 is 15 residues. CDR1 is SGHKS and CDR2 is YYEKEE in the germline V gene (reference sequence). CDR3 nucleotide sequence: TGTGCCAGCAGCTCCGGGGGGGCGCGGAGCTATGGCTACACCTTC. This encodes CASSSGGARSYGYTF.

This clone was found once. J is TRBJ2-3 and V is TRBV7-2, with 10 bases matching TRBD2. V lost 5 bases to trimming and J lost 5 bases; unmatched junction nucleotides: 19. The CDR3 loop spans 19 amino acids. Germline V CDR1 and CDR2: SGHTA, FQGNSA. The CDR3 DNA reads as TGTGCCAGCAGCCAACATAAGGGGGCGCTAGCGGGGGTGGGAGATACGCAGTATTTT. Amino acid sequence: CASSQHKGALAGVGDTQYF.

The rearrangement links TRBV7-8 to TRBJ1-5; TRBD1 might be the D (5 bases). V lost 5 bases and J 1 base, leaving 15 bases between the germline ends. The CDR3 is 16 amino acids. Germline values: CDR1 SGHVS, CDR2 FQNEAQ. Here the CDR3 DNA reads TGTGCCAGCAGCCTCGGCGGGGCAGTAAGCAATCAGCCCCAGCATTTT. This sequence encodes CASSLGGAVSNQPQHF.

J is TRBJ2-6 and V is TRBV6-5; 7 nucleotides agree with TRBD1. V was clipped by 6 bases and J by 1 base; unmatched bases: 3. Looked up from germline, CDR1 is MNHEY and CDR2 is SVGAGI. This CDR3 spans 15 amino acids. The CDR3 coding sequence is TGTGCCAGCAGAGACAGGGTTTCTGGGGCCAACGTCCTGACTTTC. Translation gives CASRDRVSGANVLTF.

This chain links TRBV5-6 with TRBJ1-2, with 7 bases matching TRBD1. V shed 0 bases and J 4 bases; nucleotides not matched to a gene: 6. The CDR3 sequence is 15 residues long. Germline CDR1 SGHDT, CDR2 YYEEEE. DNA of the CDR3: TGTGCCAGCAGCTTGGTTAGGACAGGCCCCTATGGCTACACCTTC. Its translation: CASSLVRTGPYGYTF.

This clone was seen repeatedly, ten times or more. The V call is TRBV28, the J call TRBJ2-1, with D maybe TRBD1 (5 bases). This CDR3 contains 14 residues. Trimming cost V 4 bases and J 8 bases, with 15 bases left between them. Germline assignment: CDR1 MDHEN and CDR2 SYDVKM. CDR3: CASSSSQGLDEQFF. The CDR3 DNA reads as TGTGCCAGCAGTTCTTCTCAGGGCTTGGATGAGCAGTTCTTC.

The rearrangement uses TRBV5-1 and TRBJ2-1, with TRBD2 matching 7 bases. The CDR3 is made up of 14 amino acids. CDR1 and CDR2 from the germline V gene are SGHRS and YFSETQ. J was trimmed by 2 bases and V by 5 bases; bases with no gene match: 4. This chain's CDR3 is CASSGGSAYNEQFF. The CDR3 nucleotides are TGCGCCAGCAGTGGCGGGAGTGCCTACAATGAGCAGTTCTTC.

This clone was recorded at least ten times. The chain links TRBV29-1 to TRBJ2-2; 12 bases match TRBD2. Germline-derived CDR1 and CDR2 are SQVTM and ANQGSEA. V lost 6 bases to trimming and J lost 4 bases; unmatched junction nucleotides: 3. This CDR3 region has 14 residues. CDR3 region: CSVALAGGTGELFF. CDR3 sequence (DNA): TGCAGCGTCGCACTAGCGGGGGGCACCGGGGAGCTGTTTTTT.

V usage is TRBV7-9 and J usage is TRBJ1-6, with TRBD1 as a possible D gene (6 bases). The V gene's germline CDR1 is SEHNR and CDR2 FQNEAQ (reference sequence). This CDR3 contains 16 residues. Trimming cost V 5 bases and J 5 bases, with 16 bases left between them. The CDR3 is CASSLNTGTHNSPLHF. Written as DNA, the CDR3 is TGTGCCAGCAGCCTAAATACCGGGACACATAATTCACCCCTCCACTTT.

In its sample, this clone was seen a few times. The chain couples TRBV19 to TRBJ1-5, with D possibly matching TRBD1 (6 bases). Germline V gene sequence: CDR1 LNHDA, CDR2 SQIVND (reference sequence). The CDR3 runs 13 residues. V was trimmed by 10 bases and J by 2 bases, leaving 12 bases between them. The CDR3 is CATTGLGNQPQHF. CDR3 sequence (DNA): TGTGCCACCACAGGGTTGGGCAATCAGCCCCAGCATTTT.

This chain uses TRBV14 with TRBJ2-1, with 15 nucleotides matching TRBD2. The CDR3 is 18 amino acids. Germline V gene data show CDR1 as SGHDN and CDR2 as FVKESK. V shed 2 bases and J 6 bases; nucleotides not matched to a gene: 8. This chain's CDR3 is CASSQLPPGLAGGNEQFF. CDR3 DNA: TGTGCCAGCAGCCAATTACCTCCGGGACTAGCGGGGGGCAATGAGCAGTTCTTC.

J is TRBJ1-6 and V is TRBV19; 9 nucleotides match TRBD1. J was trimmed by 10 bases and V by 4 bases; bases with no gene match: 5. This CDR3 has 14 residues. The germline gives CDR1 LNHDA, CDR2 SQIVND (reference sequence). CDR3 DNA: TGTGCCAGTAGTACCACAGGGGGCAAATCACCCCTCCACTTT. Residues: CASSTTGGKSPLHF.

The V call is TRBV7-2, the J call TRBJ2-5; possibly TRBD2 for D (6 bases). CDR1 and CDR2 (germline): SGHTA, FQGNSA. The V and J ends lost 5 bases and 5 bases respectively, with 18 bases between them. The CDR3 extends over 15 amino acids. For the CDR3, the DNA is TGTGCCAGCAGCCCTGGAGGGGCCCCAGGGGAGACCCAGTACTTC. Its protein product is CASSPGGAPGETQYF. Based on the CDR3 plus reference TRBV7-2 and TRBJ2-5, the full variable domain is GAGVSQSPSNKVTEKGKDVELRCDPISGHTALYWYRQSLGQGLEFLIYFQGNSAPDKSGLPSDRFSAERTGGSVSTLTIQRTQQEDSAVYLCASSPGGAPGETQYFGPGTRLLVL.

This clone was found once. The V and J genes are TRBV5-1 and TRBJ1-1; no clear D gene. The CDR3 extends over 15 amino acids. Deletions cut 0 bases from V and 2 bases from J, with 11 bases between. Looked up from germline, CDR1 is SGHRS and CDR2 is YFSETQ. CDR3 sequence: CASSLASGQNTEAFF. The CDR3, as DNA: TGCGCCAGCAGCTTGGCCAGTGGGCAAAACACTGAAGCTTTCTTT.